Below, 32 T cell receptor beta chains from the same sample are listed, as sequenced in a study of cytomegalovirus exposure and HLA in healthy donors. Primers for the PCR totalled 60 Vbeta and 13 Jbeta. Sequenced by immunoSEQ multiplex PCR; TCRdb stores in-frame clones only, minus some. The sample lists approximately 120,000 clones, approximately 83% occurring once. Sequenced input: PBMCs. The receptors originated from a woman in her forties in good health and CMV-seropositive.

This sequence joins TRBV28 and TRBJ2-7; D gene uncertain. Trimming left V 3 bases short and J 4 bases short, with 16 bases between. Germline CDR1 MDHEN, CDR2 SYDVKM. The CDR3 extends over 15 amino acids. The CDR3 nucleotides read TGTGCCAGCAGTTTGGTCGCGGTAAAGGTGTACGAGCAGTACTTC. It is translated as CASSLVAVKVYEQYF.

The chain is built from TRBV28 and TRBJ2-5; 8 bases are shared with TRBD2. Germline loops: CDR1 MDHEN, CDR2 SYDVKM. J gave up 5 bases and V 10 bases, and 3 bases lay outside the gene matches. This CDR3 is built from 11 residues. The CDR3 is CATRGGETQYF. The CDR3 bases are TGTGCCACCCGGGGGGGGGAGACCCAGTACTTC.

The V and J genes are TRBV2 and TRBJ1-5; 8 bases fit TRBD1. The CDR3 loop spans 14 amino acids. Germline trimming cut 8 bases from V and 4 bases from J; bases unmatched to any gene: 7. Germline V lookup: CDR1 SNHLY, CDR2 FYNNEI. In DNA, the CDR3 is TGTGCCAGCGCCACAGGACAGGGAAATCAGCCCCAGCATTTT. It specifies CASATGQGNQPQHF.

The J gene is TRBJ2-1, the V gene TRBV30; the D is unclear. V was cut by 4 bases and J by 4 bases, with 8 bases left in between. Germline V gene data show CDR1 as GTSNPN and CDR2 as SVGIG (reference sequence). The CDR3 length is 12 residues. CDR3 sequence: CAWTPRYNEQFF. For the CDR3, the DNA is TGTGCCTGGACCCCCAGGTACAATGAGCAGTTCTTC.

This chain connects TRBV30 to TRBJ2-3; TRBD2 agrees at 9 bases. Germline CDR1 reads GTSNPN; CDR2 reads SVGIG (reference sequence). Germline trimming cut 2 bases from V and 0 bases from J; bases unmatched to any gene: 0. The CDR3 contains 14 residues. The CDR3 coding sequence is TGTGCCTGGAGTCTAGCGGGGAGCACAGATACGCAGTATTTT. Protein: CAWSLAGSTDTQYF.

The chain carries TRBV6-4 and TRBJ2-3, with 8 bases identical to TRBD2. Per germline, CDR1 MRHNA and CDR2 SNTAGT. V shed 4 bases, J shed 3 bases, and the junction held 9 bases outside the gene matches. The CDR3 has 16 residues. The CDR3: CASSVAGGSGTDTQYF. The CDR3 DNA follows: TGTGCCAGCAGTGTTGCGGGAGGCTCCGGGACAGATACGCAGTATTTT.

The V gene is TRBV5-4, the J gene TRBJ2-7, with TRBD2 matching 10 bases. Germline lookup yields CDR1 SGHNT and CDR2 YYREEE (reference sequence). The ends lost 4 bases at V and 2 bases at J; junction bases unmatched: 3. This CDR3 has 14 residues. In DNA form, the CDR3 reads TGTGCCAGCAGCCTCGGGACTAGCGCCTACGAGCAGTACTTC. It encodes CASSLGTSAYEQYF.

This chain connects TRBV9 to TRBJ2-5; 10 nucleotides match TRBD2. Germline CDR1 reads SGDLS; CDR2 reads YYNGEE. Trimming cost V 4 bases and J 2 bases; bases outside gene matches: 5. The CDR3 sequence is 15 residues long. DNA for the CDR3: TGTGCCAGCAGCCTTTTAGCGGGGGGACAAGAGACCCAGTACTTC. Encoded protein: CASSLLAGGQETQYF.

The chain couples TRBV21-1 to TRBJ1-5; TRBD1 is the table's D call and was not checked against the DNA. TRBV21-1 is a known pseudogene. The CDR3 is 17 residues long. CDR3 region: CASSKLTSQAYNQPQHF. The DNA for the CDR3 is TGTGCCAGCAGCAAATTGACGTCACAGGCGTACAATCAGCCCCAGCATTTT.

This clone was observed once. V and J are TRBV5-6 and TRBJ2-5; 9 nucleotides line up with TRBD2. With 2 bases clipped from V and 2 bases from J, the junction kept 1 base outside the gene matches. Germline V gene lookup returns CDR1 SGHDT and CDR2 YYEEEE. This CDR3 has 14 amino acids. Here the CDR3 DNA reads TGTGCCAGCAGCTTAAGCGGGGGGCAAGAGACCCAGTACTTC. Translated, it gives CASSLSGGQETQYF.

The chain is built from TRBV5-1 and TRBJ2-7; perhaps TRBD2 as D (5 bases). This CDR3 is 14 amino acids long. CDR1 is SGHRS, CDR2 YFSETQ, per germline. The germline V and J ends were trimmed by 3 bases and 0 bases, with 10 bases remaining between them. CDR3 loop: CASSSSGSSYEQYF. Written as DNA, the CDR3 is TGCGCCAGCAGCTCCAGCGGAAGCTCCTACGAGCAGTACTTC. The variable domain in full, with the rest retrieved from reference TRBV5-1 and TRBJ2-7, is KAGVTQTPRYLIKTRGQQVTLSCSPISGHRSVSWYQQTPGQGLQFLFEYFSETQRNKGNFPGRFSGRQFSNSRSEMNVSTLELGDSALYLCASSSSGSSYEQYFGPGTRLTVT.

This clone has just one count. The rearrangement joins TRBV5-1 to TRBJ2-7; 10 nucleotides match TRBD2. V was clipped by 0 bases and J by 4 bases; unmatched bases: 4. This CDR3 has 15 residues. Germline CDR1 and CDR2: SGHRS and YFSETQ. CDR3 region: CASSLEPSGSYEQYF. In DNA form, the CDR3 reads TGCGCCAGCAGCTTGGAGCCTAGCGGGAGTTACGAGCAGTACTTC.

This chain connects TRBV6-1 to TRBJ1-2, with 10 bases fitting TRBD1. Trimming cost V 2 bases and J 6 bases; bases outside gene matches: 6. This CDR3 comprises 15 residues. From germline, CDR1 is MNHNS and CDR2 SASEGT. The CDR3 nucleotides read TGTGCCAGCAGTGAAAGTGATGGGACAGGGGATGGCTACACCTTC. Its protein is CASSESDGTGDGYTF.

This clone was seen only a few times. This chain uses TRBV5-1 with TRBJ1-1, with D tentatively TRBD1 (5 bases). Trimming pared 4 bases from V and 3 bases from J, leaving 16 bases between. The CDR3 is 15 amino acids. Germline values: CDR1 SGHRS, CDR2 YFSETQ. The CDR3 nucleotides are TGCGCCAGCAGCCTAAACGCCCAAGGGGACACTGAAGCTTTCTTT. Its translation is CASSLNAQGDTEAFF.

This chain connects TRBV5-1 to TRBJ2-3; TRBD2 matches at 11 bases. V lost 4 bases, J lost 6 bases, and 13 bases stayed unmatched. Looked up from germline, CDR1 is SGHRS and CDR2 is YFSETQ. This CDR3 comprises 17 residues. The CDR3 DNA sequence: TGCGCCAGCAGCCCCGGGACTAGCGGAGTTGCAGGGGATACGCAGTATTTT. Its translation is CASSPGTSGVAGDTQYF.

In this sample, this clone turned up once. The chain links TRBV28 to TRBJ2-7; weak D call: TRBD1 (6 bases). The germline V and J ends were trimmed by 5 bases and 5 bases, with 16 bases remaining between them. The CDR3 spans 14 residues. The germline CDR1 and CDR2 sequences are MDHEN and SYDVKM. The CDR3 DNA follows: TGTGCCAGCAGTGAACCGGGACATATCGACGAGCAGTACTTC. It codes for CASSEPGHIDEQYF. The full variable domain, rest sourced from reference TRBV28 and TRBJ2-7, is DVKVTQSSRYLVKRTGEKVFLECVQDMDHENMFWYRQDPGLGLRLIYFSYDVKMKEKGDIPEGYSVSREKKERFSLILESASTNQTSMYLCASSEPGHIDEQYFGPGTRLTVT.

V is TRBV30 and J is TRBJ2-3; 12 nucleotides align to TRBD2. Germline values: CDR1 GTSNPN, CDR2 SVGIG (reference sequence). There are 15 residues in the CDR3. V was clipped by 0 bases and J by 6 bases; unmatched bases: 4. CDR3 coding DNA: TGTGCCTGGAGTGTCCTAGCGGGAGGGGGGGATACGCAGTATTTT. The encoded protein is CAWSVLAGGGDTQYF.

The CDR3 region is CASSPGQGKNTEAFF. The CDR3 DNA is TGTGCCAGCAGCCCAGGACAGGGGAAGAACACTGAAGCTTTCTTT. The chain uses TRBV27 and TRBJ1-1; 9 bases are a match to TRBD1. The CDR3 runs 15 residues. Germline loops: CDR1 MNHEY, CDR2 SMNVEV (reference sequence). The trim removed 6 bases at V and 1 base at J, leaving 6 bases unmatched.

The chain has TRBV5-8 and TRBJ2-5; perhaps TRBD2 as D (6 bases). Trimming stripped 2 bases from V and 2 bases from J, with 16 bases between. The CDR3 is 16 residues long. The germline CDR1 and CDR2 sequences are SGHTS and YDEGEE. The CDR3 nucleotides are TGTGCCAGCAGCTTAGGACTATCCCCAACTCAAGAGACCCAGTACTTC. It specifies CASSLGLSPTQETQYF.

This clone was counted once. The rearrangement uses TRBV5-4 and TRBJ2-3; 11 nucleotides align to TRBD2. Germline values: CDR1 SGHNT, CDR2 YYREEE (reference sequence). V lost 2 bases, J lost 4 bases, and 3 bases stayed unmatched. The CDR3 is 15 residues long. In nucleotides, the CDR3 is TGTGCCAGCAGCTTCGGTAGCGGGAGGGCAGATACGCAGTATTTT. Its translation is CASSFGSGRADTQYF.

The rearrangement uses TRBV29-1 and TRBJ2-7, with 8 positions matching TRBD1. The CDR3 has 14 residues. From germline, CDR1 is SQVTM and CDR2 ANQGSEA. V dropped 3 bases and J dropped 2; count of bases not matched to a gene: 6. The CDR3 here is CSVEPGQAPYEQYF. Here the CDR3 DNA reads TGCAGCGTTGAGCCGGGACAGGCCCCCTACGAGCAGTACTTC.

The CDR3 protein is CASSPTSGGGEQYF. The CDR3 DNA reads TGTGCCAGCTCACCTACTAGCGGTGGGGGAGAGCAGTACTTC. The rearrangement links TRBV18 to TRBJ2-7, with 8 bases fitting TRBD2. Per the germline V gene, CDR1 is KGHSH and CDR2 is LQKENI. The CDR3 consists of 14 residues. The V segment lost 3 bases and the J segment 7 bases; nucleotides outside the gene matches: 8.

This chain connects TRBV27 to TRBJ2-7; weak D call: TRBD1 (5 bases). Trimming cost V 10 bases and J 6 bases, with 10 bases left between them. The CDR3 consists of 10 residues. Germline V gene sequence: CDR1 MNHEY, CDR2 SMNVEV (reference sequence). For the CDR3, the DNA is TGTGCCAACACTGACAGCGAGCAGTACTTC. This encodes CANTDSEQYF.

J is TRBJ1-4 and V is TRBV30; D uncertain. The ends were cut back, 3 bases at V and 3 bases at J, with 20 bases in the middle. The CDR3 has 17 residues. Germline V gene sequence: CDR1 GTSNPN, CDR2 SVGIG (reference sequence). Here the CDR3 DNA reads TGTGCCTGGAGGAGTAAGGGAGTGCAAGCTTCTAATGAAAAACTGTTTTTT. This sequence encodes CAWRSKGVQASNEKLFF.

This chain uses TRBV5-4 with TRBJ1-1, with a possible D match to TRBD1 (5 bases). Looked up from germline, CDR1 is SGHNT and CDR2 is YYREEE (reference sequence). The CDR3 totals 15 residues. Trimming removed 4 bases from V and 0 bases from J, with 13 bases in between. CDR3 coding DNA: TGTGCCAGCAGCCCATACAGGAACATGAACACTGAAGCTTTCTTT. Translating it yields CASSPYRNMNTEAFF. The full variable domain, rest sourced from reference TRBV5-4 and TRBJ1-1, is ETGVTQSPTHLIKTRGQQVTLRCSSQSGHNTVSWYQQALGQGPQFIFQYYREEENGRGNFPPRFSGLQFPNYSSELNVNALELDDSALYLCASSPYRNMNTEAFFGQGTRLTVV.

This chain connects TRBV4-3 to TRBJ2-2; unclear D gene. CDR1 is LGHNA and CDR2 is YSLEER in the germline V gene. The CDR3 covers 15 residues. The ends were cut back, 0 bases at V and 1 base at J, with 6 bases in the middle. DNA of the CDR3: TGCGCCAGCAGCCAAGACAGTGGGAACACCGGGGAGCTGTTTTTT. Translated, it gives CASSQDSGNTGELFF.

The CDR3 region is CASRGGAGSYNEQFF. The CDR3 nucleotides read TGTGCCAGCAGAGGCGGGGCGGGCTCCTACAATGAGCAGTTCTTC. This rearrangement joins TRBV2 to TRBJ2-1, with D possibly matching TRBD2 (6 bases). Germline-derived CDR1 and CDR2 are SNHLY and FYNNEI. The length of the CDR3 is 15 residues. Between the trimmed V and J ends, which lost 6 bases and 0 bases, there was a span of 12 bases.

This chain links TRBV5-6 with TRBJ1-2; tentative D call: TRBD1 (6 bases). V was pared by 2 bases and J by 3 bases, with 14 bases between. The CDR3 has 15 amino acids. Per germline, CDR1 SGHDT and CDR2 YYEEEE. The CDR3 sequence is CASSFGTGRDYGYTF. The CDR3 DNA follows: TGTGCCAGCAGCTTCGGAACAGGGCGGGACTATGGCTACACCTTC.

The V and J genes are TRBV27 and TRBJ2-1, with TRBD2 matching over 10 bases. CDR1 is MNHEY and CDR2 is SMNVEV in the germline V gene (reference sequence). The CDR3 consists of 18 residues. Trimming removed 1 base from V and 6 bases from J; junction bases left unmatched: 12. CDR3 protein: CASSLWASGSAAGNEQFF. The CDR3, as DNA: TGTGCCAGCAGTTTATGGGCTAGCGGGAGCGCCGCGGGCAATGAGCAGTTCTTC.

The CDR3 coding sequence is TGCAGCGTTGAGGGGTGGGAGGGGTCCCCGAATGAGCAGTTCTTC. This translates into CSVEGWEGSPNEQFF. The chain joins TRBV29-1 to TRBJ2-1; 7 nucleotides agree with TRBD2. This CDR3 contains 15 residues. CDR1 SQVTM and CDR2 ANQGSEA come from the germline V gene. V lost 3 bases to trimming and J lost 7 bases; unmatched junction nucleotides: 12.

The genes are TRBV7-8 and TRBJ2-1; D is possibly TRBD2 (6 bases). CDR1 and CDR2 from the germline V gene are SGHVS and FQNEAQ. The V end was cut by 5 bases, the J end by 5 bases, with 16 bases between. This CDR3 region has 15 residues. The CDR3 bases are TGTGCCAGCAGCCTTGTAGCGGATAAAAACAATGAGCAGTTCTTC. It translates to CASSLVADKNNEQFF.

This clone showed up just once. The rearrangement uses TRBV10-2 and TRBJ2-7; D call uncertain. Trimming pared 2 bases from V and 4 bases from J, leaving 6 bases between. CDR3 size: 12 residues. The germline CDR1 and CDR2 sequences are WSHSY and SAAADI. Here the CDR3 reads CASSEGQYEQYF. The DNA for the CDR3 is TGCGCCAGCAGTGAGGGGCAGTACGAGCAGTACTTC.